The 26 T cell receptor beta chains reported below all come from one sample, sequenced in a study of PD-1 blockade in mismatch repair-deficient tumors. The assay was immunoSEQ multiplex PCR, and TCRdb's table has in-frame clones only and misses some. The table records about 100,000 clones, 70% to 85% of them present only once. Sequenced material: peripheral blood, taken approximately 36 weeks after starting pembrolizumab. The receptors shown here come from an adult with mismatch repair-deficient cancer.

The V call is TRBV30, the J call TRBJ2-3; D gene ambiguous. This CDR3 has 12 amino acids. The V gene lost 5 bases and the J gene lost 6 bases, with 12 bases spanning the gap. Germline V gene data show CDR1 as GTSNPN and CDR2 as SVGIG (reference sequence). CDR3 protein: CAWSVTRDTQYF. CDR3 nucleotide sequence: TGTGCCTGGTCCGTGACTCGGGATACGCAGTATTTT.

V and J are TRBV7-6 and TRBJ2-7; 7 nucleotides line up with TRBD1. This CDR3 region has 13 residues. Germline V gives CDR1 SGHVS, CDR2 FNYEAQ. Trimming removed 5 bases from V and 3 bases from J; junction bases left unmatched: 4. The CDR3 reads CASSPGQHYEQYF. DNA of the CDR3: TGTGCCAGCAGCCCGGGACAGCACTACGAGCAGTACTTC. Full variable domain (missing parts from reference TRBV7-6 and TRBJ2-7): GAGVSQSPRYKVTKRGQDVALRCDPISGHVSLYWYRQALGQGPEFLTYFNYEAQQDKSGLPNDRFSAERPEGSISTLTIQRTEQRDSAMYRCASSPGQHYEQYFGPGTRLTVT.

Of note for this clone: The same CDR3 can be traced to other DNA sequences in this sample. The chain links TRBV4-3 to TRBJ2-1; 8 bases agree with TRBD2. CDR3 size: 14 residues. Germline assignment: CDR1 LGHNA and CDR2 YSLEER. V was pared by 0 bases and J by 5 bases, with 0 bases of the junction left unmatched. The CDR3 loop is CASSQDSGNNEQFF. In DNA, the CDR3 is TGCGCCAGCAGCCAAGATAGCGGGAACAATGAGCAGTTCTTC.

The rearrangement uses TRBV19 and TRBJ2-7; 10 positions agree with TRBD2. Unmatched junction bases numbered 11, after V lost 0 bases and J lost 6 bases. The CDR3 length is 17 residues. Germline assignment: CDR1 LNHDA and CDR2 SQIVND (reference sequence). The CDR3 is CASSIDVLAGVVGEQYF. In nucleotides, the CDR3 is TGTGCCAGTAGTATAGACGTCCTAGCGGGAGTGGTTGGCGAGCAGTACTTC.

This clone showed up just once. V and J are TRBV6-5 and TRBJ1-4, with 9 bases that match TRBD1. CDR1 and CDR2 (germline): MNHEY, SVGAGI. With 3 bases clipped from V and 8 bases from J, the junction kept 7 bases outside the gene matches. CDR3 length: 15 amino acids. CDR3 bases: TGTGCCAGCAGTTATTCGGACAGGGGAGAAGAAAAACTGTTTTTT. It translates to CASSYSDRGEEKLFF.

This clone has more than one count but fewer than ten. This chain joins TRBV4-1 and TRBJ2-1, with D unclear. CDR1 MGHRA and CDR2 YSYEKL come from the germline V gene. The CDR3 spans 13 residues. Trimming removed 5 bases from V and 6 bases from J, with 11 bases in between. The CDR3 coding sequence is TGCGCCAGCAGCTCAGACCCTTCCAATGAGCAGTTCTTC. Amino acid sequence: CASSSDPSNEQFF.

The chain carries TRBV4-2 and TRBJ1-5, with D perhaps matching TRBD1 (6 bases). The V and J ends lost 0 bases and 6 bases respectively, with 12 bases between them. There are 15 residues in the CDR3. Germline V CDR1 and CDR2: LGHNA, YNFKEQ. CDR3 sequence: CASSQEGGQGQPQHF. Here the CDR3 DNA reads TGTGCCAGCAGCCAAGAAGGGGGGCAGGGTCAGCCCCAGCATTTT.

The chain carries TRBV4-2 and TRBJ2-7; TRBD2 aligns across 11 bases. This CDR3 is 18 amino acids long. From germline, CDR1 is LGHNA and CDR2 YNFKEQ. Unmatched junction bases numbered 14, after V lost 4 bases and J lost 3 bases. CDR3 nucleotides: TGTGCCAGCAGCCGTACTAGCGGGAGCCCTACTTCCAACTACGAGCAGTACTTC. Its translation is CASSRTSGSPTSNYEQYF.

This chain uses TRBV2 with TRBJ1-1, with a tentative D call TRBD1 (5 bases). V shed 0 bases and J shed 5 bases, with 13 bases lying between them. This CDR3 is built from 15 residues. CDR1 is SNHLY and CDR2 is FYNNEI in the germline V gene. The CDR3 sequence: CASSEALWGGTEAFF. CDR3 nucleotides: TGTGCCAGCAGTGAAGCGCTATGGGGCGGGACTGAAGCTTTCTTT. Combining the CDR3 with reference TRBV2 and TRBJ1-1 gives the whole variable domain EPEVTQTPSHQVTQMGQEVILRCVPISNHLYFYWYRQILGQKVEFLVSFYNNEISEKSEIFDDQFSVERPDGSNFTLKIRSTKLEDSAMYFCASSEALWGGTEAFFGQGTRLTVV.

The V gene is TRBV7-3, the J gene TRBJ2-1; 7 bases are a match to TRBD2. CDR3 length: 14 amino acids. V dropped 5 bases and J dropped 5; count of bases not matched to a gene: 6. The germline gives CDR1 SGHTA, CDR2 FQGTGA. The CDR3 spells CASSRKRDHNEQFF. The CDR3 nucleotides are TGTGCCAGCAGCCGAAAGCGGGACCACAATGAGCAGTTCTTC.

This chain links TRBV28 with TRBJ2-3; D call uncertain. Trimming shortened V by 5 bases and J by 0 bases, and 6 bases separated the two germline ends. Germline CDR1 MDHEN, CDR2 SYDVKM. The CDR3 is made up of 13 amino acids. CDR3 sequence reads: CASSKPSTDTQYF. Here the CDR3 DNA reads TGTGCCAGCAGTAAGCCTAGCACAGATACGCAGTATTTT.

This clone has more than one count but fewer than ten. The same CDR3 can be traced to other DNA sequences in this sample. This sequence joins TRBV7-9 and TRBJ2-1; D gene unclear. V was shortened by 0 bases and J by 9 bases, with 12 bases between the two germline ends. The CDR3 is made up of 14 amino acids. Germline loops: CDR1 SEHNR, CDR2 FQNEAQ (reference sequence). The CDR3 sequence: CASSLANSLREQFF. The CDR3 DNA sequence: TGTGCCAGCAGCTTAGCTAATAGCCTCCGTGAGCAGTTCTTC.

This chain joins TRBV6-1 and TRBJ2-1; 7 bases map to TRBD1. The germline V gene has CDR1 MNHNS and CDR2 SASEGT. The ends lost 5 bases at V and 3 bases at J; junction bases unmatched: 4. The CDR3 has 14 amino acids. CDR3 loop: CASSPRDSYNEQFF. The CDR3 bases are TGTGCCAGCAGTCCACGGGACAGCTACAATGAGCAGTTCTTC.

The genes are TRBV18 and TRBJ2-5; D call uncertain. Germline-derived CDR1 and CDR2 are KGHSH and LQKENI. The CDR3 is made up of 12 amino acids. Trimming cost V 3 bases and J 5 bases, with 7 bases left between them. The CDR3 protein is CASSPYKETQYF. DNA of the CDR3: TGTGCCAGCTCACCTTACAAGGAGACCCAGTACTTC.

The CDR3: CASSVWGSSTDTQYF. In DNA, the CDR3 is TGTGCCAGCAGCGTTTGGGGGAGTTCAACAGATACGCAGTATTTT. This rearrangement joins TRBV9 to TRBJ2-3; D tentatively fits TRBD1 or TRBD2 (5 bases each). V dropped 2 bases and J dropped 3 bases, with 13 bases sitting between them. This CDR3 region has 15 residues. From germline, CDR1 is SGDLS and CDR2 YYNGEE.

The chain employs TRBV11-3 and TRBJ2-3; no clear D. The CDR3 is 16 amino acids. Trimming pared 5 bases from V and 6 bases from J, leaving 21 bases between. Germline assignment: CDR1 SGHNT and CDR2 YENEEA. The CDR3 nucleotides read TGTGCCAGCAGCCCTCTGGACCCGTTCATTTTGGATACGCAGTATTTT. Its translation: CASSPLDPFILDTQYF.

The chain couples TRBV12-5 to TRBJ2-7; no firm D call. CDR3 size: 16 residues. The germline V and J ends were trimmed by 0 bases and 1 base, with 13 bases remaining between them. Germline-derived CDR1 and CDR2 are LGHNT and FRNRAP. CDR3 DNA: TGTGCTAGTGGTTTGGTATCAACCCGCGGATCCTACGAGCAGTACTTC. Translating it yields CASGLVSTRGSYEQYF.

This clone came up once. The same CDR3 can be traced to other DNA sequences in this sample. The gene calls are TRBV19 and TRBJ2-1, with 12 bases lining up with TRBD2. V lost 5 bases and J lost 0; bases outside the gene matches: 2. The germline V gene encodes CDR1 LNHDA and CDR2 SQIVND (reference sequence). The CDR3 loop spans 16 amino acids. CDR3 amino acids: CASSRTSGNSYNEQFF. The CDR3 nucleotides are TGTGCCAGTAGTCGGACTAGCGGGAACTCCTACAATGAGCAGTTCTTC. Full variable domain (rest looked up from reference TRBV19 and TRBJ2-1): DGGITQSPKYLFRKEGQNVTLSCEQNLNHDAMYWYRQDPGQGLRLIYYSQIVNDFQKGDIAEGYSVSREKKESFPLTVTSAQKNPTAFYLCASSRTSGNSYNEQFFGPGTRLTVL.

In its sample, this clone was seen once. The chain recombines TRBV19 with TRBJ2-1, with D maybe TRBD2 (6 bases). Per the germline V gene, CDR1 is LNHDA and CDR2 is SQIVND (reference sequence). This CDR3 contains 16 residues. The V and J ends lost 5 bases and 0 bases respectively, with 14 bases between them. The CDR3 sequence: CASSVGTATSYNEQFF. CDR3 sequence (DNA): TGTGCCAGTAGTGTAGGGACTGCCACCTCCTACAATGAGCAGTTCTTC. Looking up the rest from reference TRBV19 and TRBJ2-1 gives the full variable domain: DGGITQSPKYLFRKEGQNVTLSCEQNLNHDAMYWYRQDPGQGLRLIYYSQIVNDFQKGDIAEGYSVSREKKESFPLTVTSAQKNPTAFYLCASSVGTATSYNEQFFGPGTRLTVL.

Written as DNA, the CDR3 is TGTGCCAGCAGCTCCCAATTACTAGCGGGAGGTCTGGATACGCAGTATTTT. Translating it yields CASSSQLLAGGLDTQYF. The chain couples TRBV7-2 to TRBJ2-3; TRBD2 aligns across 12 bases. The germline gives CDR1 SGHTA, CDR2 FQGNSA. The CDR3 sequence is 17 residues long. The V gene end was trimmed by 4 bases and the J gene end by 6 bases; junction bases not matched to a gene: 11.

About this clone: At one end, the junction sequence differs from germline, possibly due to a read error. The rearrangement uses TRBV19 and TRBJ1-5, with D perhaps TRBD1 (5 bases). The CDR3 length is 14 residues. Germline assignment: CDR1 LNHDA and CDR2 SQIVND (reference sequence). DNA of the CDR3: TGTGCCAGTAGTGGGGGACGCCGCAATAAGCCCCAGCATTTT. Amino acids: CASSGGRRNKPQHF.

The rearrangement uses TRBV28 and TRBJ2-5; no reliable D call. Between the trimmed V and J ends, which lost 0 bases and 2 bases, there was a span of 10 bases. The CDR3 spans 15 residues. Germline lookup yields CDR1 MDHEN and CDR2 SYDVKM. DNA for the CDR3: TGTGCCAGCAGTTTATGGGGTGCGATACAAGAGACCCAGTACTTC. Translation gives CASSLWGAIQETQYF. The full variable domain, completed using reference TRBV28 and TRBJ2-5, is DVKVTQSSRYLVKRTGEKVFLECVQDMDHENMFWYRQDPGLGLRLIYFSYDVKMKEKGDIPEGYSVSREKKERFSLILESASTNQTSMYLCASSLWGAIQETQYFGPGTRLLVL.

The chain combines TRBV5-4 with TRBJ1-3, with D possibly TRBD1 on 6 matching bases. Deletions cut 4 bases from V and 8 bases from J, with 16 bases between. Germline V CDR1 and CDR2: SGHNT, YYREEE (reference sequence). The CDR3 loop spans 14 amino acids. The CDR3 region is CASSTGQGRDTIYF. The CDR3 DNA is TGTGCCAGCAGCACGGGACAAGGAAGGGACACCATATATTTT.

CDR3 bases: TGTGCCAGCAGCTTCTCCTACACCGGGGAGCTGTTTTTT. Translated, it gives CASSFSYTGELFF. V and J are TRBV11-3 and TRBJ2-2; D remains ambiguous. V was trimmed by 3 bases and J by 3 bases, leaving 5 bases between them. CDR1 is SGHNT and CDR2 is YENEEA in the germline V gene. The CDR3 runs to 13 residues.

J is TRBJ2-5 and V is TRBV28; possible D gene TRBD1, 5 bases. V was shortened by 6 bases and J by 5 bases, with 13 bases between the two germline ends. CDR1 and CDR2 from the germline V gene are MDHEN and SYDVKM. CDR3 length equals 13 residues. CDR3 bases: TGTGCCAGCAGGGGGCCCTTAGGGGAGACCCAGTACTTC. It is translated as CASRGPLGETQYF.

V and J are TRBV5-1 and TRBJ2-7; D is ambiguous. CDR3 length equals 11 residues. The germline V and J ends were trimmed by 2 bases and 5 bases, with 5 bases remaining between them. The germline V gene has CDR1 SGHRS and CDR2 YFSETQ. The CDR3 region is CASSFQDEQYF. Here the CDR3 DNA reads TGCGCCAGCAGCTTTCAAGACGAGCAGTACTTC.